These T cell receptor beta chains were read from a single sample in a study of T cells in Graves' hyperthyroidism and ophthalmopathy. TCRdb called the multiplex PCR reads again in MiXCR, with one record for every CDR3 protein. The sample consists of roughly 510,000 distinct CDR3 sequences, about 20% of them appearing once. The source material was blood. Source of these receptors: a young man with Graves' hyperthyroidism. Each CDR3 is given with its conserved first and last residue. Each record gives: D gene, J gene, V gene, clone size, CDR3 DNA, CDR3 protein. D genes are given only for firm matches. Size tells how often a clone was seen (once, few, many) or the class of an expanded clone, and some rows leave it out.

d_gene: NA
j_gene: TRBJ2-7
v_gene: TRBV6-5
abundance: many
CDR3nt: TGTGCCAGCAGTTCCAGGACAGTGGGCGAGCAGTACTTC
CDR3aa: CASSSRTVGEQYF

d_gene: NA
j_gene: TRBJ2-2
v_gene: TRBV6-9
abundance: many
CDR3nt: TGTGCCAGCAAACAGGGTCCCACCGGGGAGCTGTTTTTT
CDR3aa: CASKQGPTGELFF

d_gene: NA
j_gene: TRBJ2-5
v_gene: TRBV27
abundance: few
CDR3nt: TGTGCCAGCAGTCCTCTTGGCCCACGTGAGGAGGGAGAGACCCAGTACTTC
CDR3aa: CASSPLGPREEGETQYF

d_gene: NA
j_gene: TRBJ2-7
v_gene: TRBV28
abundance: many
CDR3nt: TGTGCCAGCAGTCACCGCCCCAAGACACTGCTTTCTATCTACGAGCAGTACTTC
CDR3aa: CASSHRPKTLLSIYEQYF

d_gene: TRBD2
j_gene: TRBJ2-5
v_gene: TRBV30
abundance: many
CDR3nt: TGTGCCTGGAGTGTACCGGATCGGGGGGGGGAGACCCAGTACTTC
CDR3aa: CAWSVPDRGGETQYF

d_gene: TRBD1
j_gene: TRBJ1-2
v_gene: TRBV30
abundance: few
CDR3nt: TGTGCCTGGAGCAGGGGGCCCGGGAATGGCTACACCTTC
CDR3aa: CAWSRGPGNGYTF

d_gene: TRBD1
j_gene: TRBJ2-7
v_gene: TRBV18
abundance: few
CDR3nt: TGTGCCAGCTCACCAATATCGGGACAGGGGGCCTACGAGCAGTACTTC
CDR3aa: CASSPISGQGAYEQYF

d_gene: NA
j_gene: TRBJ2-5
v_gene: TRBV11-2
abundance: many
CDR3nt: TGTGCCAGCGCTGAAGGGGGGGCCCTAGAGACCCAGTACTTC
CDR3aa: CASAEGGALETQYF

d_gene: NA
j_gene: TRBJ1-2
v_gene: TRBV12-3/TRBV12-4
abundance: many
CDR3nt: TGTGCCAGCAACGATAATCCACAGCCTTCCTATGGCTACACCTTC
CDR3aa: CASNDNPQPSYGYTF

d_gene: TRBD1
j_gene: TRBJ1-3
v_gene: TRBV29-1
abundance: few
CDR3nt: TGCAGCGTTGAAGATCCCGGAGGGGGCGAGGGAAACACCATATATTTT
CDR3aa: CSVEDPGGGEGNTIYF

d_gene: NA
j_gene: TRBJ2-5
v_gene: TRBV12-3/TRBV12-4
abundance: NA
CDR3nt: TGTGCCAGCAGTTTAATGCAGGGGCAAGAGACCCAGTACTTC
CDR3aa: CASSLMQGQETQYF

d_gene: NA
j_gene: TRBJ2-5
v_gene: TRBV2
abundance: few
CDR3nt: TGTGCCAGCAGTGAAGTAGCAGCCCCAGAGACCCAGTACTTC
CDR3aa: CASSEVAAPETQYF

d_gene: NA
j_gene: TRBJ2-5
v_gene: TRBV7-2
abundance: NA
CDR3nt: TGTGCCAGCAGCTTATACGGGGACCAAGAGACCCAGTACTTC
CDR3aa: CASSLYGDQETQYF

d_gene: NA
j_gene: TRBJ2-7
v_gene: TRBV29-1
abundance: many
CDR3nt: TGCAGCGTTGAGGGGGACCTCTCCTACGAGCAGTACTTC
CDR3aa: CSVEGDLSYEQYF

d_gene: TRBD2
j_gene: TRBJ2-7
v_gene: TRBV27
abundance: many
CDR3nt: TGTGCCAGCAGTTGGGGTGGCGGGGGGATCTACGAGCAGTACTTC
CDR3aa: CASSWGGGGIYEQYF

d_gene: NA
j_gene: TRBJ2-7
v_gene: TRBV6-5
abundance: NA
CDR3nt: TGTGCCAGCAGTTATGCCCTTCTTTACGAGCAGTACTTC
CDR3aa: CASSYALLYEQYF

d_gene: TRBD1
j_gene: TRBJ2-5
v_gene: TRBV5-1
abundance: NA
CDR3nt: TGCGCCAGCAGCGATACCGCGACAGGGGAAGAGACCCAGTACTTC
CDR3aa: CASSDTATGEETQYF

d_gene: TRBD1
j_gene: TRBJ1-1
v_gene: TRBV27
abundance: many
CDR3nt: TGTGCCAGCCTTGGACAGGGCCCTGAAGCTTTCTTT
CDR3aa: CASLGQGPEAFF

d_gene: NA
j_gene: TRBJ1-1
v_gene: TRBV28
abundance: many
CDR3nt: TGTGCCAGCAGATTGACAGGAAGAAGTTACACTGAAGCTTTCTTT
CDR3aa: CASRLTGRSYTEAFF

d_gene: TRBD2
j_gene: TRBJ2-7
v_gene: TRBV5-1
abundance: once
CDR3nt: TGCGCCAGCAGCTCGGGACTACCTACCTACGAGCAGTACTTC
CDR3aa: CASSSGLPTYEQYF

d_gene: TRBD1
j_gene: TRBJ1-2
v_gene: TRBV9
abundance: few
CDR3nt: TGTGCCAGCAGCGGACCGGGACAGGGGGAGTTAAGCTATGGCTACACCTTC
CDR3aa: CASSGPGQGELSYGYTF

d_gene: NA
j_gene: TRBJ1-1
v_gene: TRBV15
abundance: many
CDR3nt: TGTGCCACCAGCAGAGCGTATCTGAACACTGAAGCTTTCTTT
CDR3aa: CATSRAYLNTEAFF

d_gene: NA
j_gene: TRBJ1-1
v_gene: TRBV29-1
abundance: many
CDR3nt: TGCAGCGTTGAGGCAGGGGTTGGAGCTTTCTTT
CDR3aa: CSVEAGVGAFF

d_gene: NA
j_gene: TRBJ1-2
v_gene: TRBV28
abundance: many
CDR3nt: TGTGCCAGCAGTCCTAACTGGGGGCAGGGTGGCTACACCTTC
CDR3aa: CASSPNWGQGGYTF

d_gene: NA
j_gene: TRBJ1-1
v_gene: TRBV12-3/TRBV12-4
abundance: many
CDR3nt: TGTGCCAGCAGTTTAGGACAGATTGAAGCTTTCTTT
CDR3aa: CASSLGQIEAFF

d_gene: NA
j_gene: TRBJ2-7
v_gene: TRBV11-2
abundance: few
CDR3nt: TGTGCCAGCAGCTTAGATAGTGCCTCCGAGCAGTACTTC
CDR3aa: CASSLDSASEQYF

d_gene: NA
j_gene: TRBJ2-7
v_gene: TRBV5-1
abundance: many
CDR3nt: TGCGCCAGCAGCTTGGCCCCAGGGGCGGGGGAGCAGTACTTC
CDR3aa: CASSLAPGAGEQYF

d_gene: NA
j_gene: TRBJ2-7
v_gene: TRBV19
abundance: NA
CDR3nt: TGTGCCAGTAGTGGGAGAGTGTCGGACTACGAGCAGTACTTC
CDR3aa: CASSGRVSDYEQYF

d_gene: TRBD1
j_gene: TRBJ2-7
v_gene: TRBV20-1
abundance: few
CDR3nt: TGCAGTGCTTGGGACAGAGCCTACGAGCAGTACTTC
CDR3aa: CSAWDRAYEQYF

d_gene: TRBD1
j_gene: TRBJ1-5
v_gene: TRBV6-1
abundance: few
CDR3nt: TGTGCCAGCAAGGAGGCAGGGGGGAGGATAGCAACCCAGCCCCAGCATTTT
CDR3aa: CASKEAGGRIATQPQHF

d_gene: NA
j_gene: TRBJ2-6
v_gene: TRBV6-1
abundance: few
CDR3nt: TGTGCCTCCCAAGACGGGACAGGGGCCAACGTCCTGACTTTC
CDR3aa: CASQDGTGANVLTF

d_gene: NA
j_gene: TRBJ2-5
v_gene: TRBV7-9
abundance: few
CDR3nt: TGTGCCAGCAGCTTTTGGGGGAAAGAGACCCAGTACTTC
CDR3aa: CASSFWGKETQYF

d_gene: TRBD1
j_gene: TRBJ1-5
v_gene: TRBV6-5
abundance: NA
CDR3nt: TGTGCCAGCAGTTCCGATCCGGGACAGAGCGTTCAGCCCCAGCATTTT
CDR3aa: CASSSDPGQSVQPQHF

d_gene: NA
j_gene: TRBJ2-2
v_gene: TRBV2
abundance: many
CDR3nt: TGTGCCAGCAGTCCGGTTGGGGTCGGGGAGCTGTTTTTT
CDR3aa: CASSPVGVGELFF

d_gene: TRBD2
j_gene: TRBJ2-3
v_gene: TRBV20-1
abundance: NA
CDR3nt: TGCAGTGCTACCGGTGGCGGGAGGGCCGCAGATACGCAGTATTTT
CDR3aa: CSATGGGRAADTQYF

d_gene: NA
j_gene: TRBJ1-5
v_gene: TRBV9
abundance: NA
CDR3nt: TGTGCCAGCAGCGTAGATTGGGGAGGAAACCAGCCCCAGCATTTT
CDR3aa: CASSVDWGGNQPQHF

d_gene: NA
j_gene: TRBJ2-7
v_gene: TRBV10-3
abundance: NA
CDR3nt: TGTGCCATCAGACAGGGACCCACCACCTACGAGCAGTACTTC
CDR3aa: CAIRQGPTTYEQYF